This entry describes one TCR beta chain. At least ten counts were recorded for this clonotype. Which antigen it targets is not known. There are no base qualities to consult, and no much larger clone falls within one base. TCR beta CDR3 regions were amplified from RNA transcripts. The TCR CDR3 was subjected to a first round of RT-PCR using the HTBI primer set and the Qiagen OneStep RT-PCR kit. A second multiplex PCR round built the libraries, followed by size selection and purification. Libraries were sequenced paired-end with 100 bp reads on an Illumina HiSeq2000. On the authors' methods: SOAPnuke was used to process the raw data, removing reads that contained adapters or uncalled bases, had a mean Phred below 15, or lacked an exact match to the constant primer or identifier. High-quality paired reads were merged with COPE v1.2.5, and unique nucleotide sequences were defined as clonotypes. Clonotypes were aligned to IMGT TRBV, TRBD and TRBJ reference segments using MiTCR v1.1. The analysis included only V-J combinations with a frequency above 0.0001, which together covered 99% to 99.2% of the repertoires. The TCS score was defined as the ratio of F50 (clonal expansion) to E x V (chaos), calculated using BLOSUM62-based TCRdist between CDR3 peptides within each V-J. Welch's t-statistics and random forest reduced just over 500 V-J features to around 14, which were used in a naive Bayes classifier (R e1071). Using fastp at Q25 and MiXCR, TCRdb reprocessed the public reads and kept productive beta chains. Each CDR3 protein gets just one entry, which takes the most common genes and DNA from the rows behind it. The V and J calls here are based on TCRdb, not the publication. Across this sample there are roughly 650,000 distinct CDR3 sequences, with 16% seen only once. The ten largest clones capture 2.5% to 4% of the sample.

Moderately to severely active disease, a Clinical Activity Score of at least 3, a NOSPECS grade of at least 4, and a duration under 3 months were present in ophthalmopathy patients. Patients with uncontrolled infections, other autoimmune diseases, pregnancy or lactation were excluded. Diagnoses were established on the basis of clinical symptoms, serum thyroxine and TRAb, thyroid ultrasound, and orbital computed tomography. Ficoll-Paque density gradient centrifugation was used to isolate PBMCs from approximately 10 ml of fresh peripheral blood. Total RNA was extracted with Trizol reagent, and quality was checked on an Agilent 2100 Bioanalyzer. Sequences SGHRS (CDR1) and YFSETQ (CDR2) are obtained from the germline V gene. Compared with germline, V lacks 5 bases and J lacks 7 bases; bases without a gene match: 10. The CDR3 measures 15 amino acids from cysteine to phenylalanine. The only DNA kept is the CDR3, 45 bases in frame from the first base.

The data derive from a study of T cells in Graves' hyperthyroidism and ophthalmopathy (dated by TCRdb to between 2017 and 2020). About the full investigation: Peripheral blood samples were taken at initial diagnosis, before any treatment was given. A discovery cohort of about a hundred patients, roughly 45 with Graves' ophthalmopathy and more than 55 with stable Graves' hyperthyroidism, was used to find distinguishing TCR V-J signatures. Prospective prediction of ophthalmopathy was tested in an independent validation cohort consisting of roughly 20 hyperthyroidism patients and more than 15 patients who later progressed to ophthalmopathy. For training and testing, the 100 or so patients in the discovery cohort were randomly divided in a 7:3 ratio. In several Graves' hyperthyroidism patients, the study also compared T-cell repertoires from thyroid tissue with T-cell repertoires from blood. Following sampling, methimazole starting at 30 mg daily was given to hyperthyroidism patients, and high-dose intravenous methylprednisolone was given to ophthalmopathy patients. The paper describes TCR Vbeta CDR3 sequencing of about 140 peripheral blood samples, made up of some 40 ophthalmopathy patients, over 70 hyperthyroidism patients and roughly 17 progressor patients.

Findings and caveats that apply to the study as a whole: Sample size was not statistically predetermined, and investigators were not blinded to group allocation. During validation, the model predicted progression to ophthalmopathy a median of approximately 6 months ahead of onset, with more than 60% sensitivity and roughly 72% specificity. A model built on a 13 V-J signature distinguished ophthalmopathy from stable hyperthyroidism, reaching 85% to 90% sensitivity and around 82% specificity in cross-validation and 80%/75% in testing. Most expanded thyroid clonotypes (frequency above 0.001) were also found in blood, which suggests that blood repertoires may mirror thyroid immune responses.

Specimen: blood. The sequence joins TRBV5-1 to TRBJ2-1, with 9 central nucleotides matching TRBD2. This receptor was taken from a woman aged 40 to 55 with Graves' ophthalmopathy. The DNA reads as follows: TGCGCCAGCAGAGTAAGGCTAGCGGGAAAAAATGAGCAGTTCTTC. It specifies CASRVRLAGKNEQFF.